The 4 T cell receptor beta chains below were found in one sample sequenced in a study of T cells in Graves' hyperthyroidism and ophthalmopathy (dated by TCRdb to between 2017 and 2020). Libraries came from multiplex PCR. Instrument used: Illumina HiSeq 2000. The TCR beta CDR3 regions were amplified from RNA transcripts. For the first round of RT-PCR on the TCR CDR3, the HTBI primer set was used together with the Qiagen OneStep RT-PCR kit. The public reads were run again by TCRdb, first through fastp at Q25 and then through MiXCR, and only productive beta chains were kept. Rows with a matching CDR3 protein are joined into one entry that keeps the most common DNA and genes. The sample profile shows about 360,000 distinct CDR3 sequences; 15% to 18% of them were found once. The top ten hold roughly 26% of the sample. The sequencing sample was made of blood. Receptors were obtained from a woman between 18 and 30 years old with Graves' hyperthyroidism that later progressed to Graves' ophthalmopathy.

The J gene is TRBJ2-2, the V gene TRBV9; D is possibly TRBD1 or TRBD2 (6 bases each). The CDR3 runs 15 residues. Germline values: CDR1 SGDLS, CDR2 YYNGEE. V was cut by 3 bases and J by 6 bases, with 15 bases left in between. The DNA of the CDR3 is TGTGCCAGCAGCGACGGAGGGCACAGGGCCGGGGAGCTGTTTTTT. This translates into CASSDGGHRAGELFF.

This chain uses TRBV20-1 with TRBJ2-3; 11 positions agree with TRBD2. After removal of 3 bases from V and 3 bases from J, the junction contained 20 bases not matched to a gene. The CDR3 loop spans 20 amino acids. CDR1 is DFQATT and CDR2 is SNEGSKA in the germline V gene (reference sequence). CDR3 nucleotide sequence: TGCAGTGCTAGCCCTCCCGGGGGTAGCGGGAGGGCCGTGAGGACAGATACGCAGTATTTT. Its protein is CSASPPGGSGRAVRTDTQYF.

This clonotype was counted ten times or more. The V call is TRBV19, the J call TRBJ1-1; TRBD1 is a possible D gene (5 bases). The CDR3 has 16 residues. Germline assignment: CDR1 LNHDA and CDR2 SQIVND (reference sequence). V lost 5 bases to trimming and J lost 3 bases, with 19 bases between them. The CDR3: CASSPNPTGSYTEAFF. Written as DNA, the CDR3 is TGTGCCAGTAGTCCTAACCCAACAGGTTCGTACACTGAAGCTTTCTTT.

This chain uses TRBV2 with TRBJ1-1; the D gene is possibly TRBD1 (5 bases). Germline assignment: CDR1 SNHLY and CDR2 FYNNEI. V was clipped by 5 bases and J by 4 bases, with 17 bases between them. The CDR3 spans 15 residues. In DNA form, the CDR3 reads TGTGCCAGCAGTAGACTTACGGCAGGGAGCACTGAAGCTTTCTTT. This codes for CASSRLTAGSTEAFF.